The 27 T cell receptor beta chains given below trace back to one sample, sequenced in a study of cytomegalovirus exposure and HLA in healthy donors. Both 60 Vbeta primers and 13 Jbeta primers went into the PCR. Clones were sequenced by immunoSEQ multiplex PCR, and TCRdb holds only the in-frame ones, with some missing. The sample carries about 140,000 clones, 72% recorded once. The sequencing sample was made of PBMCs. These receptors originate from a man in his forties in good health and CMV-seronegative.

This clone was recorded a few times. The V and J genes are TRBV30 and TRBJ2-7, with 8 positions matching TRBD2. The germline V gene encodes CDR1 GTSNPN and CDR2 SVGIG (reference sequence). With 5 bases clipped from V and 3 bases from J, the junction kept 3 bases outside the gene matches. The CDR3 contains 12 residues. The CDR3 loop is CAWDSGSYEQYF. CDR3 sequence (DNA): TGTGCCTGGGACAGCGGGAGCTACGAGCAGTACTTC.

The V call is TRBV25-1, the J call TRBJ1-1, with D unclear. Per the germline V gene, CDR1 is MGHDK and CDR2 is SYGVNS. The ends were cut back, 3 bases at V and 7 bases at J, with 12 bases in the middle. The CDR3 spans 13 residues. The CDR3 DNA reads TGTGCCAGCAGTGAGCGAAGTACCCGTGAAGCTTTCTTT. This translates into CASSERSTREAFF.

This clone was seen a handful of times. The chain has TRBV11-3 and TRBJ2-1, with D hard to call. Per the germline V gene, CDR1 is SGHNT and CDR2 is YENEEA. Trimming took 0 bases from V and 8 from J, leaving 14 bases between them. The CDR3 loop spans 15 amino acids. CDR3 nucleotides: TGTGCCAGCAGCTTAGAAGGCTTTGACCGGGATGAGCAGTTCTTC. Its protein product is CASSLEGFDRDEQFF.

This clone has just one count. The chain joins TRBV19 to TRBJ1-1; no firm D call. V was cut by 2 bases and J by 1 base, with 5 bases left in between. In germline, CDR1 is LNHDA, CDR2 SQIVND (reference sequence). The CDR3 spans 13 residues. The DNA of the CDR3 is TGTGCCAGTAGTATACAGAAGAACACTGAAGCTTTCTTT. Translating it yields CASSIQKNTEAFF.

This chain joins TRBV28 and TRBJ2-7, with D tentatively TRBD1 (6 bases). The CDR3 extends over 14 amino acids. Per germline, CDR1 MDHEN and CDR2 SYDVKM. Trimming pared 6 bases from V and 2 bases from J, leaving 14 bases between. As DNA, the CDR3 is TGTGCCAGCAGCATCACAGGGAAAACCTACGAGCAGTACTTC. Its protein is CASSITGKTYEQYF.

The V call is TRBV2, the J call TRBJ1-1; 7 bases align to TRBD1. The CDR3 extends over 15 amino acids. Per the germline V gene, CDR1 is SNHLY and CDR2 is FYNNEI. The J segment lost 3 bases and the V segment lost 1 base, leaving 5 bases of the junction unmatched. The CDR3 loop is CASSEGQQGYTEAFF. DNA for the CDR3: TGTGCCAGCAGTGAAGGTCAACAGGGGTACACTGAAGCTTTCTTT.

The chain uses TRBV29-1 and TRBJ2-1, with 10 bases lining up with TRBD2. V lost 5 bases to trimming and J lost 4 bases; unmatched junction nucleotides: 8. Germline loops: CDR1 SQVTM, CDR2 ANQGSEA. The CDR3 covers 15 residues. The CDR3, as DNA: TGCAGCGTTCGGCGGGGGACTAGCGATTACAATGAGCAGTTCTTC. This codes for CSVRRGTSDYNEQFF.

This clone was counted a single time. This rearrangement joins TRBV10-3 to TRBJ2-1; 8 nucleotides align to TRBD2. Germline V gene sequence: CDR1 ENHRY, CDR2 SYGVKD. The CDR3 covers 14 residues. With V trimmed by 6 bases and J by 8 bases, 9 bases remained unmatched. As DNA, the CDR3 is TGTGCCATCAGCCTACTAGCGGAAGGCGATGAGCAGTTCTTC. It is translated as CAISLLAEGDEQFF.

The chain's CDR3 is CASSLGTRRGGELFF. For the CDR3, the DNA is TGTGCCAGCAGCTTGGGAACGAGACGAGGGGGGGAGCTGTTTTTT. The rearrangement links TRBV5-4 to TRBJ2-2; maybe TRBD2 (5 bases). The CDR3 is 15 residues long. Germline V lookup: CDR1 SGHNT, CDR2 YYREEE (reference sequence). V was pared by 0 bases and J by 8 bases, with 14 bases between.

The sample holds a few counts of this clone. The chain uses TRBV5-6 and TRBJ2-1; 8 nucleotides agree with TRBD2. The germline V gene encodes CDR1 SGHDT and CDR2 YYEEEE. CDR3 size: 13 residues. Trimming removed 3 bases from V and 15 bases from J; junction bases left unmatched: 11. CDR3 bases: TGTGCCAGCAGCTCCGGACTAGCCCCTGGTCGGTTCTTC. Translating it yields CASSSGLAPGRFF.

The V and J genes are TRBV7-6 and TRBJ2-7; 9 bases match TRBD2. CDR3 size: 15 residues. Germline CDR1 and CDR2: SGHVS and FNYEAQ. J lost 3 bases, V lost 1 base, and 4 bases had no gene match. This CDR3 is CASSLVASGDYEQYF. DNA of the CDR3: TGTGCCAGCAGCTTAGTGGCTAGCGGGGACTACGAGCAGTACTTC.

The CDR3 is CASSPFRETENTEAFF. In DNA form, the CDR3 reads TGTGCCAGCAGCCCATTCCGGGAAACCGAGAACACTGAAGCTTTCTTT. V gene TRBV13 combines with J gene TRBJ1-1; D is undetermined. Trimming pared 5 bases from V and 1 base from J, leaving 17 bases between. CDR1 is PRHDT, CDR2 FYEKMQ, per germline (reference sequence). CDR3 length equals 16 residues.

The J gene is TRBJ2-1, the V gene TRBV4-1; 12 bases line up with TRBD2. Germline V CDR1 and CDR2: MGHRA, YSYEKL. V shed 2 bases and J 7 bases; nucleotides not matched to a gene: 6. The CDR3 has 16 amino acids. CDR3 coding DNA: TGCGCCAGCAGCCAATCTAGCGGGAGGGCCGGAAATGAGCAGTTCTTC. As protein: CASSQSSGRAGNEQFF.

The rearrangement uses TRBV20-1 and TRBJ2-7; 7 nucleotides align to TRBD1. In germline, CDR1 is DFQATT, CDR2 SNEGSKA (reference sequence). J was trimmed by 4 bases and V by 7 bases; bases with no gene match: 4. This CDR3 contains 11 residues. CDR3 sequence (DNA): TGCAGTGGTAACAGGGGATACGAGCAGTACTTC. Its translation: CSGNRGYEQYF.

This clone was detected ten times or more. This chain joins TRBV4-3 and TRBJ2-7; possibly TRBD2 for D (6 bases). Trimming shortened V by 1 base and J by 4 bases, and 11 bases separated the two germline ends. There are 14 residues in the CDR3. The V gene's germline CDR1 is LGHNA and CDR2 YSLEER. The CDR3 DNA reads as TGCGCCAGCAGCCAAGGTTCAGGGAGGTACGAGCAGTACTTC. Translating it yields CASSQGSGRYEQYF.

The chain recombines TRBV9 with TRBJ2-7; 7 bases fit TRBD2. The CDR3 extends over 15 amino acids. CDR1 and CDR2 (germline): SGDLS, YYNGEE. V lost 0 bases to trimming and J lost 1 base; unmatched junction nucleotides: 4. The CDR3 nucleotides read TGTGCCAGCAGCGTAGCCCCGGGGGGATCCTACGAGCAGTACTTC. Protein product: CASSVAPGGSYEQYF.

The rearrangement links TRBV7-2 to TRBJ2-7, with TRBD2 matching 7 bases. With V trimmed by 0 bases and J by 2 bases, 4 bases remained unmatched. The CDR3 has 15 residues. CDR1 is SGHTA and CDR2 is FQGNSA in the germline V gene. The CDR3 DNA follows: TGTGCCAGCAGCTTAGCGGGAGGGGTAACCTACGAGCAGTACTTC. This translates into CASSLAGGVTYEQYF.

With regard to this clone: This CDR3 is also generated by other DNA sequences in the sample. The rearrangement joins TRBV28 to TRBJ2-7; D is unresolved. With 1 base removed from V and 1 base from J, the gap between germline ends came to 2 bases. The CDR3 spans 12 residues. Germline V CDR1 and CDR2: MDHEN, SYDVKM. The CDR3 loop is CASSLSSYEQYF. CDR3 DNA: TGTGCCAGCAGTTTATCTTCCTACGAGCAGTACTTC.

This sequence joins TRBV6-6 and TRBJ2-2; 8 nucleotides match TRBD2. CDR1 and CDR2 from the germline V gene are MNHNY and SVGAGI (reference sequence). V trimming: 5 bases; J trimming: 7 bases; junction bases outside the gene matches: 9. The CDR3 spans 15 residues. This CDR3 reads CASSARTSFSGELFF. The CDR3 DNA follows: TGTGCCAGCAGTGCCCGGACTAGCTTTAGCGGGGAGCTGTTTTTT.

The chain joins TRBV5-8 to TRBJ1-5; the match to TRBD1 covers 11 bases. Looked up from germline, CDR1 is SGHTS and CDR2 is YDEGEE. This CDR3 spans 17 amino acids. V shed 5 bases and J 5 bases; nucleotides not matched to a gene: 12. The CDR3 sequence is CASSGGGGTGGDQPQHF. CDR3 nucleotide sequence: TGTGCCAGCAGTGGAGGAGGAGGGACAGGGGGTGATCAGCCCCAGCATTTT.

On this clone itself: The junction and the germline gene differ at one end; a read error may be behind it. J is TRBJ2-7 and V is TRBV7-9; possibly TRBD1 for D (6 bases). The germline V gene encodes CDR1 SEHNR and CDR2 FQNEAQ (reference sequence). The CDR3 is made up of 12 amino acids. CDR3 sequence: CSSSQTGYEQYF. In nucleotides, the CDR3 is TGTTCCAGCAGCCAGACAGGCTACGAGCAGTACTTC.

The chain joins TRBV2 to TRBJ1-4, with 9 nucleotides matching TRBD1. With 5 bases clipped from V and 8 bases from J, the junction kept 6 bases outside the gene matches. Per germline, CDR1 SNHLY and CDR2 FYNNEI. The CDR3 is 14 amino acids. The CDR3 region has the DNA TGTGCCAGCAGTTCCGGGACAGGGCGAGAAAAACTGTTTTTT. Amino acid sequence: CASSSGTGREKLFF.

The V gene is TRBV7-9, the J gene TRBJ2-2; TRBD2 is a possible D gene (7 bases). Trimming cost V 2 bases and J 4 bases, with 14 bases left between them. CDR1 and CDR2 from the germline V gene are SEHNR and FQNEAQ (reference sequence). CDR3 length: 16 residues. The CDR3 is CASSLLGGAGTGELFF. Written as DNA, the CDR3 is TGTGCCAGCAGCTTATTGGGGGGGGCCGGCACCGGGGAGCTGTTTTTT.

The rearrangement joins TRBV7-4 to TRBJ2-5, with 7 bases lining up with TRBD2. The CDR3 sequence is 15 residues long. Trimming removed 1 base from V and 5 bases from J; junction bases left unmatched: 7. Germline V CDR1 and CDR2: SGHVT, SQSDAQ. The CDR3 region has the DNA TGTGCCAGCAGCTTAGGGGGAGGGCCCTCGGAGACCCAGTACTTC. Protein sequence: CASSLGGGPSETQYF.

This chain joins TRBV7-6 and TRBJ2-2; TRBD2 is a possible D gene (7 bases). The germline CDR1 and CDR2 sequences are SGHVS and FNYEAQ. The CDR3 has 16 residues. The V end lost 1 base, the J end lost 2 bases, and 11 bases lay between the germline ends. The CDR3 sequence: CASSLVGGPNTGELFF. The CDR3 DNA is TGTGCCAGCAGCTTAGTCGGGGGGCCAAACACCGGGGAGCTGTTTTTT.

This clone appeared a few times. The V and J genes are TRBV15 and TRBJ2-3; no clear D. Germline loops: CDR1 LNHNV, CDR2 YYDKDF (reference sequence). CDR3 size: 13 residues. The V and J ends lost 2 bases and 5 bases respectively, with 8 bases between them. The CDR3 DNA is TGTGCCACCAGCAGATCTTCAGGAGATACGCAGTATTTT. Translated: CATSRSSGDTQYF.

CDR3 in amino acids: CASSSTEVEQYF. CDR3 DNA: TGTGCCAGCAGCTCAACCGAGGTCGAGCAGTACTTC. The chain has TRBV7-2 and TRBJ2-7; D is unclear. V was pared by 4 bases and J by 6 bases, with 10 bases between. Looked up from germline, CDR1 is SGHTA and CDR2 is FQGNSA. The CDR3 is made up of 12 amino acids.